This T cell receptor (beta chain) was sequenced in a study of shared T cell receptors in the human thymus. The data were produced by immunoSEQ multiplex PCR, yet TCRdb's version contains in-frame clones alone and is incomplete. Altogether over 350,000 clones are present, 95% being singletons, with the ten largest covering roughly 0.02%. Looked up from germline, CDR1 is MNHEY and CDR2 is SMNVEV (reference sequence). J lost 5 bases, V lost 3 bases, and 8 bases had no gene match. The CDR3 consists of 15 residues. The chain is built from TRBV27 and TRBJ2-7; 9 nucleotides align to TRBD1. This sequence was found in a human donor. Sample: thymocytes. Written as DNA, the CDR3 is TGTGCCAGCAGTTTGGGACAGGGCTTCCAGGACGAGCAGTACTTC. It codes for CASSLGQGFQDEQYF.